A single sample gave rise to the 14 T cell receptor beta chains below, sequenced in a study of blood T cell repertoires in COVID-19. Clones were read by immunoSEQ multiplex PCR, and TCRdb kept only the in-frame ones, dropping some. The table records hundreds of thousands of clones, around 87% of them present only once. Material: peripheral blood. These receptors came from a man in his 70s with acute or convalescent COVID-19.

The genes are TRBV4-2 and TRBJ1-6, with 7 bases matching TRBD1. The germline CDR1 and CDR2 sequences are LGHNA and YNFKEQ. The CDR3 loop spans 14 amino acids. With 2 bases clipped from V and 8 bases from J, the junction kept 3 bases outside the gene matches. CDR3: CASSQIRGDSPLHF. CDR3 sequence (DNA): TGTGCCAGCAGCCAAATCAGGGGGGATTCACCCCTCCACTTT.

The J gene is TRBJ1-2, the V gene TRBV3-1 (or the pseudogene TRBV3-2); 7 nucleotides agree with TRBD1. There are 16 residues in the CDR3. Germline trimming cut 4 bases from V and 5 bases from J; bases unmatched to any gene: 13. Germline lookup yields CDR1 LGHDT and CDR2 YNNKEL (reference sequence). CDR3 amino acids: CASSRRTGAPGYGYTF. The CDR3, as DNA: TGTGCCAGCAGCCGAAGGACAGGAGCCCCTGGATATGGCTACACCTTC.

The sample holds a few counts of this clone. V is TRBV7-9 and J is TRBJ1-1; D is possibly TRBD1 (5 bases). Germline V gives CDR1 SEHNR, CDR2 FQNEAQ (reference sequence). V shed 5 bases and J shed 1 base, with 11 bases lying between them. CDR3 length equals 14 residues. Here the CDR3 reads CASSRLGRNTEAFF. In nucleotides, the CDR3 is TGTGCCAGCAGCCGCCTGGGGCGGAACACTGAAGCTTTCTTT.

V is TRBV5-1 and J is TRBJ2-7, with 7 bases lining up with TRBD1. The CDR3 has 15 amino acids. The germline V gene encodes CDR1 SGHRS and CDR2 YFSETQ. V lost 0 bases and J lost 6; bases outside the gene matches: 9. CDR3 amino acids: CASSLDLTGVGEQYF. The CDR3 DNA is TGCGCCAGCAGCTTGGACCTCACAGGGGTGGGCGAGCAGTACTTC. Full variable domain (rest looked up from reference TRBV5-1 and TRBJ2-7): KAGVTQTPRYLIKTRGQQVTLSCSPISGHRSVSWYQQTPGQGLQFLFEYFSETQRNKGNFPGRFSGRQFSNSRSEMNVSTLELGDSALYLCASSLDLTGVGEQYFGPGTRLTVT.

The sample holds one count of this clone. The rearrangement joins TRBV7-9 to TRBJ2-7, with D perhaps matching TRBD1 (5 bases). This CDR3 spans 12 amino acids. Germline V gives CDR1 SEHNR, CDR2 FQNEAQ (reference sequence). V lost 5 bases and J lost 6, with 11 bases in between. In DNA, the CDR3 is TGTGCCAGCAGCCCCCCCCAGGGCGAGCAGTACTTC. It translates to CASSPPQGEQYF.

The chain carries TRBV5-1 and TRBJ1-1, with 7 bases matching TRBD1. CDR3 length: 16 amino acids. V lost 3 bases to trimming and J lost 1 base; unmatched junction nucleotides: 9. Germline CDR1 SGHRS, CDR2 YFSETQ. The CDR3 here is CASSSYPGTENTEAFF. CDR3 DNA sequence: TGCGCCAGCAGCTCTTACCCCGGGACAGAGAACACTGAAGCTTTCTTT.

V usage is TRBV5-1 and J usage is TRBJ1-1, with 9 bases lining up with TRBD1. This CDR3 is built from 15 residues. From germline, CDR1 is SGHRS and CDR2 YFSETQ. J gave up 2 bases and V 4 bases, and 6 bases lay outside the gene matches. Here the CDR3 DNA reads TGCGCCAGCAGCACCCAGGGACAGGGAAACACTGAAGCTTTCTTT. It encodes CASSTQGQGNTEAFF.

This chain links TRBV10-3 with TRBJ2-3; tentative D call: TRBD2 (5 bases). From germline, CDR1 is ENHRY and CDR2 SYGVKD. The length of the CDR3 is 15 residues. V was clipped by 2 bases and J by 2 bases, with 11 bases between them. This CDR3 is CAISEERSDTDTQYF. The CDR3 nucleotides are TGTGCCATCAGTGAGGAGCGGTCAGACACAGATACGCAGTATTTT.

The V gene is TRBV24-1, the J gene TRBJ2-2; 9 bases are shared with TRBD1. The germline CDR1 and CDR2 sequences are KGHDR and SFDVKD. The junction had 5 bases not matched to a gene; V was cut back by 1 base and J by 6 bases. This CDR3 is built from 16 residues. DNA of the CDR3: TGTGCCACCAGTGATTTCACAGGGGGCGCCGCCGGGGAGCTGTTTTTT. Its protein product is CATSDFTGGAAGELFF.

The chain employs TRBV5-5 and TRBJ2-7, with TRBD2 matching 11 bases. J gave up 2 bases and V 3 bases, and 1 base lay outside the gene matches. Germline assignment: CDR1 SGHKS and CDR2 YYEKEE (reference sequence). This CDR3 comprises 14 residues. CDR3 nucleotides: TGTGCCAGCAGCTCGACTAGCGGGGCCTACGAGCAGTACTTC. Its translation is CASSSTSGAYEQYF.

The chain combines TRBV29-1 with TRBJ1-5; D is uncertain. This CDR3 is built from 8 residues. Germline CDR1 and CDR2: SQVTM and ANQGSEA. Here the CDR3 reads CRRQPQHF. CDR3 DNA: TGCAGACGGCAGCCCCAGCATTTT.

The chain uses TRBV30 and TRBJ2-1; unclear D gene. This CDR3 has 14 residues. Trimming cost V 0 bases and J 3 bases, with 9 bases left between them. CDR1 is GTSNPN, CDR2 SVGIG, per germline (reference sequence). This CDR3 is CAWSVLLSYNEQFF. CDR3 nucleotide sequence: TGTGCCTGGAGTGTACTACTCAGCTACAATGAGCAGTTCTTC.

This chain joins TRBV3-1 (or the pseudogene TRBV3-2) and TRBJ1-5; maybe TRBD1 (6 bases). CDR1 LGHDT and CDR2 YNNKEL come from the germline V gene (reference sequence). This CDR3 comprises 18 residues. The V and J ends lost 1 base and 1 base respectively, with 17 bases between them. The CDR3 protein is CASSQGSGATGSNQPQHF. The CDR3 DNA reads as TGTGCCAGCAGCCAAGGTTCAGGGGCCACTGGGAGCAATCAGCCCCAGCATTTT.

The chain employs TRBV6-2 or TRBV6-3 and TRBJ1-5, with a weak D call TRBD1 (6 bases). The CDR3 length is 14 residues. V lost 3 bases and J 6 bases, leaving 12 bases between the germline ends. Germline values: CDR1 MNHEY, CDR2 SVGEGT. The CDR3 sequence is CASSYSDRPQPQHF. The CDR3 DNA follows: TGTGCCAGCAGTTATAGTGACAGGCCTCAGCCCCAGCATTTT.